This is a list of T cell receptor beta chains from one sample in a study of T-cell reconstitution after alpha-beta-depleted transplantation in children. Each CDR3 protein gets one entry after TCRdb re-called the PCR reads with MiXCR. The sample yields about 500,000 distinct CDR3 sequences, less than 35% seen once. The sample here was PBMCs from the stem cell graft donor, taken from the stem cell graft. The receptors originated from a human donor who donated a stem cell graft to a child with aplastic anemia. The CDR3 runs from the conserved cysteine through the conserved F or W. The D gene is left open where the match is weak. Only part of the rows carry a size: once, few, many, or a class if the clone is expanded.

clone_size: NA
j_call: TRBJ2-5
d_call: TRBD2
v_call: TRBV6-5
cdr3_aa: CASTWGLAGVETQYF
cdr3_nt: TGTGCCAGCACTTGGGGACTAGCGGGAGTAGAGACCCAGTACTTC

clone_size: NA
j_call: TRBJ1-2
d_call: NA
v_call: TRBV4-2
cdr3_aa: CASSQDSNFGEDYGYTF
cdr3_nt: TGTGCCAGCAGCCAGGACTCCAATTTTGGGGAAGACTATGGCTACACCTTC

clone_size: few
j_call: TRBJ2-5
d_call: TRBD2
v_call: TRBV25-1
cdr3_aa: CASTGEGETQYF
cdr3_nt: TGTGCCAGCACGGGGGAGGGGGAGACCCAGTACTTC

clone_size: few
j_call: TRBJ2-2
d_call: NA
v_call: TRBV18
cdr3_aa: CASSPQDTGELFF
cdr3_nt: TGTGCCAGCTCACCACAGGATACCGGGGAGCTGTTTTTT

clone_size: few
j_call: TRBJ2-7
d_call: NA
v_call: TRBV12-3/TRBV12-4
cdr3_aa: CASSFLGMDEQYF
cdr3_nt: TGTGCCAGCAGTTTCCTCGGGATGGACGAGCAGTACTTC

clone_size: NA
j_call: TRBJ1-4
d_call: NA
v_call: TRBV9
cdr3_aa: CASSVAPTNEKLFF
cdr3_nt: TGTGCCAGCAGCGTAGCCCCAACTAATGAAAAACTGTTTTTT

clone_size: few
j_call: TRBJ2-1
d_call: TRBD1
v_call: TRBV20-1
cdr3_aa: CSASLTGGGSNEQFF
cdr3_nt: TGCAGTGCATCTCTCACAGGGGGCGGTAGTAATGAGCAGTTCTTC

clone_size: few
j_call: TRBJ2-2
d_call: TRBD2
v_call: TRBV7-3
cdr3_aa: CASSPGGLAGPGNTGELFF
cdr3_nt: TGTGCCAGCAGCCCAGGGGGACTAGCGGGACCTGGCAACACCGGGGAGCTGTTTTTT

clone_size: NA
j_call: TRBJ1-5
d_call: TRBD1
v_call: TRBV29-1
cdr3_aa: CSVGGTGGQPQHF
cdr3_nt: TGCAGCGTTGGGGGGACAGGGGGTCAGCCCCAGCATTTT

clone_size: few
j_call: TRBJ1-2
d_call: NA
v_call: TRBV15
cdr3_aa: CATLDSNYGYTF
cdr3_nt: TGTGCCACCCTCGACAGTAACTATGGCTACACCTTC

clone_size: NA
j_call: TRBJ2-1
d_call: TRBD2
v_call: TRBV29-1
cdr3_aa: CSDLTSGRDEQFF
cdr3_nt: TGCAGCGATCTGACTAGCGGGAGGGACGAGCAGTTCTTC

clone_size: NA
j_call: TRBJ2-1
d_call: NA
v_call: TRBV9
cdr3_aa: CASSVGYRPEQFF
cdr3_nt: TGTGCCAGCAGCGTAGGCTACCGTCCGGAGCAGTTCTTC

clone_size: once
j_call: TRBJ2-3
d_call: TRBD2
v_call: TRBV7-9
cdr3_aa: CAISPKLRGGGTDTQYF
cdr3_nt: TGTGCCATCAGCCCGAAGCTACGAGGCGGGGGGACAGATACGCAGTATTTT

clone_size: few
j_call: TRBJ1-2
d_call: TRBD1
v_call: TRBV20-1
cdr3_aa: CSLASTTGEVGYTF
cdr3_nt: TGCAGCTTAGCCTCCACGACAGGGGAAGTTGGCTACACCTTC

clone_size: few
j_call: TRBJ2-3
d_call: TRBD2
v_call: TRBV6-2/TRBV6-3
cdr3_aa: CASRPSGRADTQYF
cdr3_nt: TGTGCCAGCAGGCCCAGCGGGAGGGCAGATACGCAGTATTTT

clone_size: NA
j_call: TRBJ1-5
d_call: NA
v_call: TRBV6-5
cdr3_aa: CASSYSRQLYSNQPQHF
cdr3_nt: TGTGCCAGCAGTTACTCCAGGCAGCTCTATAGCAATCAGCCCCAGCATTTT

clone_size: NA
j_call: TRBJ1-2
d_call: TRBD1
v_call: TRBV30
cdr3_aa: CAAERDRPYGYTF
cdr3_nt: TGTGCCGCAGAGAGGGACAGACCCTATGGCTACACCTTC

clone_size: NA
j_call: TRBJ1-5
d_call: TRBD1
v_call: TRBV7-8
cdr3_aa: CASSLTGTGNQPQHF
cdr3_nt: TGTGCCAGCAGCTTAACCGGGACAGGGAATCAGCCCCAGCATTTT

clone_size: NA
j_call: TRBJ1-6
d_call: TRBD1
v_call: TRBV27
cdr3_aa: CASRQGASPLHF
cdr3_nt: TGTGCCAGCAGACAGGGGGCTTCACCCCTCCACTTT

clone_size: few
j_call: TRBJ2-3
d_call: TRBD2
v_call: TRBV3-1
cdr3_aa: CASSNSGRAGDTQYF
cdr3_nt: TGTGCCAGCAGCAATAGCGGGAGGGCCGGAGATACGCAGTATTTT

clone_size: NA
j_call: TRBJ2-1
d_call: NA
v_call: TRBV20-1
cdr3_aa: CSARAEVTRDLSYNEQFF
cdr3_nt: TGCAGTGCTAGAGCTGAGGTGACCCGGGACCTCTCCTACAATGAGCAGTTCTTC

clone_size: few
j_call: TRBJ2-3
d_call: TRBD2
v_call: TRBV5-1
cdr3_aa: CASSSGLAGASTDTQYF
cdr3_nt: TGCGCCAGCAGCTCCGGACTAGCGGGAGCTTCCACAGATACGCAGTATTTT

clone_size: few
j_call: TRBJ2-1
d_call: TRBD2
v_call: TRBV20-1
cdr3_aa: CSAVGTTQYNEQFF
cdr3_nt: TGCAGTGCTGTTGGGACTACCCAGTACAATGAGCAGTTCTTC